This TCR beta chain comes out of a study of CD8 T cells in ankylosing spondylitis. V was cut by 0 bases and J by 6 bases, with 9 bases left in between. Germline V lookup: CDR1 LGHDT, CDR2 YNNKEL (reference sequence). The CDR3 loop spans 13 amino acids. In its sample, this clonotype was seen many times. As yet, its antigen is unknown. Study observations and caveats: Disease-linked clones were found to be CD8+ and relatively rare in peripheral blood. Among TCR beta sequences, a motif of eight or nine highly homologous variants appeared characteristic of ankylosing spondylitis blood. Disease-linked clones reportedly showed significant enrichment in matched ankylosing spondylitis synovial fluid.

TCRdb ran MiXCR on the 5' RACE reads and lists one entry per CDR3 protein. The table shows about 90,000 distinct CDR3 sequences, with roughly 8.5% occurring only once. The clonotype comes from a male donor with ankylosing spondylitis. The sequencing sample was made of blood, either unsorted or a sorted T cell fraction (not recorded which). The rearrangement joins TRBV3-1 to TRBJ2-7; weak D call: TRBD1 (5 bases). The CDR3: CASSQDPGPEQYF. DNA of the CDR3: TGTGCCAGCAGCCAAGATCCAGGGCCCGAGCAGTACTTC.